This TCR beta chain was documented in a study of cytomegalovirus exposure and HLA in healthy donors. Overall study results and limits: Reportedly, HLA-A and HLA-B alleles of most subjects were accurately predicted from TCR beta. The study recorded 164 TCR beta chains that were cytomegalovirus-associated. In an earlier analysis, productive rearrangement rates for most beta V segments clustered near 87% or 30%.

As for this clone: What it recognizes is unknown.

It was with 60 Vbeta and 13 Jbeta primers that the PCR ran. The data were produced by immunoSEQ multiplex PCR, yet TCRdb's version contains in-frame clones alone and is incomplete. The sample consists of about 170,000 clones, roughly 73% of them appearing once. The CDR3 length is 14 residues. Between the trimmed V and J ends, which lost 8 bases and 1 base, there was a span of 14 bases. CDR1 and CDR2 (germline): PRHDT, FYEKMQ (reference sequence). This TCR derives from a female donor in good health and CMV-seronegative. This chain joins TRBV13 and TRBJ1-1; weak D call: TRBD1 (6 bases). The sample was PBMCs. The CDR3 nucleotides are TGTGCCAGCCAAAGACTGACAGGGAACACTGAAGCTTTCTTT. This encodes CASQRLTGNTEAFF.